This TCR beta chain emerged from a study of T cells after yellow fever vaccination. Study conclusions and caveats: Most clones from primary vaccination resurfaced after the booster (approximately 96% CD4, more than 75% CD8). The study noted that FACS-sorted repertoires could contain abundant clonotypes contaminating from the bulk population. Only a minor proportion of clonotypes was detected across both CD4 and CD8 compartments.

The sample holds a few counts of this clonotype. Its antigen is not identified. The TCR cDNA carried a universal primer site and UMIs from 5'RACE template switching. TCRdb re-called the 5' RACE reads with MiXCR, one entry per CDR3 protein. The table shows 150,000 to 200,000 distinct CDR3 sequences, with 9.3% occurring only once. Germline V gives CDR1 MGHRA, CDR2 YSYEKL. The V gene lost 3 bases and the J gene lost 5 bases, with 11 bases spanning the gap. This CDR3 region has 13 residues. The TCR comes from a man aged 18-30 years who received the YFV17D yellow fever vaccine. The chain uses TRBV4-1 and TRBJ2-7; D remains unclear. The sequenced sample was CD8+ T cells sorted from PBMCs, obtained 45 days after the yellow fever booster vaccination. The chain's CDR3 is CASSHWASHEQYF. Written as DNA, the CDR3 is TGCGCCAGCAGCCATTGGGCTTCCCACGAGCAGTACTTC.